One sample yielded the 20 T cell receptor beta chains listed below, sequenced in a study of chemoradiotherapy in HPV16-positive cancers. Here immunoSEQ multiplex PCR was the method, and the copy in TCRdb shows in-frame clones only, minus some. The data show 3,800 or so clones, roughly 86% seen once. Sample: tumor tissue, taken from a patient who underwent chemoradiotherapy. Receptor source: a human donor with HPV-associated anogenital cancer.

This CDR3 is CASSIDRQGVGEQFF. CDR3 nucleotides: TGTGCCAGTAGTATAGATCGTCAGGGGGTAGGTGAGCAGTTCTTC. The chain combines TRBV19 with TRBJ2-1; 7 bases are a match to TRBD1. Germline V gene data show CDR1 as LNHDA and CDR2 as SQIVND (reference sequence). The CDR3 has 15 residues. V lost 0 bases, J lost 9 bases, and 8 bases stayed unmatched. The full variable domain, rest sourced from reference TRBV19 and TRBJ2-1, is DGGITQSPKYLFRKEGQNVTLSCEQNLNHDAMYWYRQDPGQGLRLIYYSQIVNDFQKGDIAEGYSVSREKKESFPLTVTSAQKNPTAFYLCASSIDRQGVGEQFFGPGTRLTVL.

This chain uses TRBV25-1 with TRBJ1-3; D gene unclear. Germline CDR1 MGHDK, CDR2 SYGVNS. V was clipped by 4 bases and J by 10 bases, with 8 bases between them. CDR3 size: 11 residues. In DNA form, the CDR3 reads TGTGCCAGCAGTGGACCAGTTACCATATATTTT. Translation gives CASSGPVTIYF.

J is TRBJ2-1 and V is TRBV6-6; D not resolved. The V end lost 0 bases, the J end lost 7 bases, and 16 bases lay between the germline ends. Germline V CDR1 and CDR2: MNHNY, SVGAGI (reference sequence). There are 16 residues in the CDR3. The CDR3 region has the DNA TGTGCCAGCAGTTACTCTGGGGTAGGCAGGATGAATGAGCAGTTCTTC. Its translation is CASSYSGVGRMNEQFF.

This clone was picked up a small number of times. The rearrangement uses TRBV7-9 and TRBJ1-2; weak D call: TRBD1 (6 bases). In germline, CDR1 is SEHNR, CDR2 FQNEAQ (reference sequence). CDR3 length: 13 residues. Trimming shortened V by 2 bases and J by 8 bases, and 12 bases separated the two germline ends. CDR3 DNA sequence: TGTGCCAGCAGCTTAAGACAGGTCGGCGGCTACACCTTC. It is translated as CASSLRQVGGYTF. The complete variable domain, with remaining parts taken from reference TRBV7-9 and TRBJ1-2, reads DTGVSQNPRHKITKRGQNVTFRCDPISEHNRLYWYRQTLGQGPEFLTYFQNEAQLEKSRLLSDRFSAERPKGSFSTLEIQRTEQGDSAMYLCASSLRQVGGYTFGSGTRLTVV.

This clone was seen a handful of times. The gene calls are TRBV5-4 and TRBJ2-1; no clear D. CDR1 and CDR2 from the germline V gene are SGHNT and YYREEE (reference sequence). The CDR3 totals 11 residues. V lost 2 bases to trimming and J lost 8 bases, with 5 bases between them. In nucleotides, the CDR3 is TGTGCCAGCAGCTTTAGGGATGAGCAGTTCTTC. Translated, it gives CASSFRDEQFF.

The chain couples TRBV5-1 to TRBJ2-5; TRBD2 aligns across 8 bases. The germline V gene has CDR1 SGHRS and CDR2 YFSETQ. V shed 3 bases and J 3 bases; nucleotides not matched to a gene: 19. This CDR3 has 19 residues. The CDR3 sequence: CASSYPANPWRGAEETQYF. CDR3 in DNA: TGCGCCAGCAGCTACCCGGCGAATCCTTGGCGGGGGGCCGAAGAGACCCAGTACTTC.

This clone came up once. This chain uses TRBV9 with TRBJ2-2; D is perhaps TRBD1 (6 bases). The CDR3 extends over 13 amino acids. Germline CDR1 SGDLS, CDR2 YYNGEE. The V and J ends lost 4 bases and 7 bases respectively, with 11 bases between them. The CDR3 DNA reads TGTGCCAGCAGCCCTCACAGGGTCGGGGAGCTGTTTTTT. It yields the protein CASSPHRVGELFF.

The chain is built from TRBV6-4 and TRBJ2-1; tentatively, D is TRBD1 or TRBD2 (5 bases each). The germline V gene has CDR1 MRHNA and CDR2 SNTAGT. V was clipped by 6 bases and J by 9 bases, with 18 bases between them. The CDR3 contains 14 residues. The CDR3 region has the DNA TGTGCCAGCAGGAGGGACGGGGATCTGGGTGAGCAGTTCTTC. Translating it yields CASRRDGDLGEQFF.

This chain links TRBV11-3 with TRBJ2-3; no clear D. Germline CDR1 SGHNT, CDR2 YENEEA. V dropped 1 base and J dropped 3 bases, with 5 bases sitting between them. The CDR3 length is 13 residues. CDR3 amino acids: CASSLVPTDTQYF. CDR3 nucleotides: TGTGCCAGCAGCTTAGTTCCGACAGATACGCAGTATTTT.

The chain couples TRBV6-1 to TRBJ1-5, with TRBD1 as a possible D gene (5 bases). CDR1 is MNHNS, CDR2 SASEGT, per germline. The CDR3 runs 13 residues. Trimming cost V 5 bases and J 8 bases, with 13 bases left between them. CDR3 in amino acids: CASSTGGGEPQHF. CDR3 coding DNA: TGTGCCAGCAGTACCGGGGGAGGTGAGCCCCAGCATTTT.

This chain uses TRBV7-8 with TRBJ1-4; maybe TRBD1 (6 bases). Trimming left V 2 bases short and J 8 bases short, with 9 bases between. Germline CDR1 SGHVS, CDR2 FQNEAQ. The CDR3 consists of 13 residues. The CDR3, as DNA: TGTGCCAGCAGCTTAATACAGGGAGAAAAACTGTTTTTT. It yields the protein CASSLIQGEKLFF.

This clone was picked up a small number of times. The V call is TRBV12-5, the J call TRBJ1-4; a possible D gene is TRBD1 (5 bases). This CDR3 region has 18 residues. Per the germline V gene, CDR1 is LGHNT and CDR2 is FRNRAP. The ends were cut back, 4 bases at V and 0 bases at J, with 18 bases in the middle. The chain's CDR3 is CASGSGVDNWATNEKLFF. In DNA, the CDR3 is TGTGCTAGTGGTTCTGGAGTGGACAACTGGGCAACTAATGAAAAACTGTTTTTT.

The chain recombines TRBV5-8 with TRBJ2-6; tentatively, D is TRBD1 (5 bases). The V end lost 3 bases, the J end lost 2 bases, and 12 bases lay between the germline ends. In germline, CDR1 is SGHTS, CDR2 YDEGEE. This CDR3 is built from 16 residues. CDR3 coding DNA: TGTGCCAGCAGCTCGCTCAGGGCAGCTGGGGCCAACGTCCTGACTTTC. Amino acids: CASSSLRAAGANVLTF.

CDR3 loop: CASTLQGAYNEQFF. In nucleotides, the CDR3 is TGTGCCAGCACCCTACAGGGAGCCTACAATGAGCAGTTCTTC. The rearrangement uses TRBV27 and TRBJ2-1, with D possibly TRBD1 on 6 matching bases. CDR1 MNHEY and CDR2 SMNVEV come from the germline V gene (reference sequence). The V gene lost 7 bases and the J gene lost 2 bases, with 12 bases spanning the gap. The CDR3 has 14 residues.

This clone was detected only once. The V and J genes are TRBV10-3 and TRBJ1-6, with D possibly being TRBD1 (6 bases). Germline values: CDR1 ENHRY, CDR2 SYGVKD. Between the trimmed V and J ends, which lost 5 bases and 4 bases, there was a span of 9 bases. The CDR3 has 14 amino acids. CDR3 DNA: TGTGCCATCAGTAAGGACAGATATAATTCACCCCTCCACTTT. Translation: CAISKDRYNSPLHF.

The count of this clone is one. The rearrangement joins TRBV4-2 to TRBJ1-1; D is possibly TRBD1 (6 bases). Trimming removed 6 bases at V and 1 base at J, with 12 bases between. Germline V gene data show CDR1 as LGHNA and CDR2 as YNFKEQ. The CDR3 totals 14 residues. The CDR3 coding sequence is TGTGCCAGCAGTCAACAACAGGGGAACACTGAAGCTTTCTTT. Protein: CASSQQQGNTEAFF.

V usage is TRBV6-5 and J usage is TRBJ2-3, with D perhaps TRBD2 (5 bases). Germline-derived CDR1 and CDR2 are MNHEY and SVGAGI. Trimming stripped 8 bases from V and 7 bases from J, with 10 bases between. This CDR3 spans 11 amino acids. Here the CDR3 DNA reads TGTGCCAGCGGGGAGAAGCATACGCAGTATTTT. Its translation: CASGEKHTQYF.

The chain carries TRBV7-9 and TRBJ1-2, with 7 bases fitting TRBD1. The V gene's germline CDR1 is SEHNR and CDR2 FQNEAQ (reference sequence). The ends lost 5 bases at V and 4 bases at J; junction bases unmatched: 10. This CDR3 has 15 residues. CDR3 amino acids: CASSVPGQPIYGYTF. The DNA of the CDR3 is TGTGCCAGCAGCGTACCGGGACAGCCGATCTATGGCTACACCTTC.

CDR3 sequence (DNA): TGTGCCATCAGTGTCTCGCTAGCGGAGAATGAGCAGTTCTTC. This encodes CAISVSLAENEQFF. This chain connects TRBV10-3 to TRBJ2-1, with TRBD2 matching 7 bases. The CDR3 sequence is 14 residues long. Germline CDR1 and CDR2: ENHRY and SYGVKD. J was trimmed by 7 bases and V by 4 bases; bases with no gene match: 7.

The chain carries TRBV2 and TRBJ1-5; D not resolved. The V gene lost 8 bases and the J gene lost 1 base, with 9 bases spanning the gap. In germline, CDR1 is SNHLY, CDR2 FYNNEI. This CDR3 has 13 residues. The CDR3 is CASGRSSNQPQHF. The CDR3 nucleotides read TGTGCCAGCGGGAGGAGCAGCAATCAGCCCCAGCATTTT. Complete variable domain (other parts from reference TRBV2 and TRBJ1-5): EPEVTQTPSHQVTQMGQEVILRCVPISNHLYFYWYRQILGQKVEFLVSFYNNEISEKSEIFDDQFSVERPDGSNFTLKIRSTKLEDSAMYFCASGRSSNQPQHFGDGTRLSIL.